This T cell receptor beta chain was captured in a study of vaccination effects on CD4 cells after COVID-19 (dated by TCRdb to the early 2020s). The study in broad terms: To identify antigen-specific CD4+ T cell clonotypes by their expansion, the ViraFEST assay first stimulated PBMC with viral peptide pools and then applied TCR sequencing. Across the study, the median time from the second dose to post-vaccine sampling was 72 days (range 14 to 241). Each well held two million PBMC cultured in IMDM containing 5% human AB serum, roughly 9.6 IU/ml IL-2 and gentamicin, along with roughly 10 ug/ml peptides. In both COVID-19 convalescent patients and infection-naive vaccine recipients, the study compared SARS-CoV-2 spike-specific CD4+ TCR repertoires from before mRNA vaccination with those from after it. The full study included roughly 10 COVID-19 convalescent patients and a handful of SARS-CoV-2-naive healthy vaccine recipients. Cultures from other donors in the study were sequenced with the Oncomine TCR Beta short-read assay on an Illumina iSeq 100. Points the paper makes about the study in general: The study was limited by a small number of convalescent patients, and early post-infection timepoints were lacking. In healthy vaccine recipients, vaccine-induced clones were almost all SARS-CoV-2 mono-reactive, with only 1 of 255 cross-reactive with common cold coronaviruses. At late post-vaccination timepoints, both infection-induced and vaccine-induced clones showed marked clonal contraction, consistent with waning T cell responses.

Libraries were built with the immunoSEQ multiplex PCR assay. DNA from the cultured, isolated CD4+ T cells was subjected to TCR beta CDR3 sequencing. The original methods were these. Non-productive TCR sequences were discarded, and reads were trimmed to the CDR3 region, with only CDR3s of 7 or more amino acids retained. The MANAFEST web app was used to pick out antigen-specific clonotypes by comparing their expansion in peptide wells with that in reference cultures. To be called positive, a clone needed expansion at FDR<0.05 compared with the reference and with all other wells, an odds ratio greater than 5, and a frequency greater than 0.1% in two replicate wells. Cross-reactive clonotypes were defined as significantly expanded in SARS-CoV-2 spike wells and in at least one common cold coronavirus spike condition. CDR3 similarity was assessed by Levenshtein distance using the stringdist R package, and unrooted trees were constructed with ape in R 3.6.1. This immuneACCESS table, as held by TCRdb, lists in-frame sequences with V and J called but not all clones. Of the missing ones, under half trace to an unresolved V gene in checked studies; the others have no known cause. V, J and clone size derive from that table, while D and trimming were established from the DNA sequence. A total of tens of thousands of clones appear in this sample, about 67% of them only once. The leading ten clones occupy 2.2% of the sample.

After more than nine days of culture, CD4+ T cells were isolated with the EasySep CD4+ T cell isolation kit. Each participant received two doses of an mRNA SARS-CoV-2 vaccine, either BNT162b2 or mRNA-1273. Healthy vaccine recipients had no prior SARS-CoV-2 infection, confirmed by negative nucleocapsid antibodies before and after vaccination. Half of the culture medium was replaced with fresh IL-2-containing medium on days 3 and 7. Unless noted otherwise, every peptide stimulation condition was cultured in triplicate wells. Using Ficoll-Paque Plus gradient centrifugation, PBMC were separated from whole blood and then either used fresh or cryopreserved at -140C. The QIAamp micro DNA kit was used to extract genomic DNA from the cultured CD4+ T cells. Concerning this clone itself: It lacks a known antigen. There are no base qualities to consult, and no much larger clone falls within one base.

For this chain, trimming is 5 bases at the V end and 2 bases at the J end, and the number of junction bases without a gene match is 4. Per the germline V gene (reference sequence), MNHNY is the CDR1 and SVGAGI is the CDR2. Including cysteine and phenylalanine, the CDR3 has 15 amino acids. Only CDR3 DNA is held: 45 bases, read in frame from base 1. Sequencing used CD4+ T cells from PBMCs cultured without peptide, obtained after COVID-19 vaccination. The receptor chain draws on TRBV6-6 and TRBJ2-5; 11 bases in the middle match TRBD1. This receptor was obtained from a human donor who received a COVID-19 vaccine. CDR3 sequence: CASSDGTGGQETQYF. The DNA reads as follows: TGTGCCAGCAGTGACGGGACAGGGGGACAAGAGACCCAGTACTTC.